Each of the 32 T cell receptor beta chains below was sequenced from the same sample in a study of blood T cell repertoires in COVID-19. This table comes from immunoSEQ multiplex PCR, and its TCRdb copy is limited to in-frame clones, with some not included. Of 150,000 to 200,000 clones in the sample, about 87% were seen once. Sequencing used peripheral blood. These receptors were collected from a woman in her thirties with acute or convalescent COVID-19.

This chain joins TRBV11-1 and TRBJ1-2, with D tentatively TRBD1 (5 bases). The CDR3 loop spans 15 amino acids. Germline V gene sequence: CDR1 SGHAT, CDR2 FQDESV (reference sequence). V was clipped by 3 bases and J by 4 bases, with 15 bases between them. The CDR3 DNA reads TGTGCCAGCAGCTTTGGTTATTCAGGGCTCTATGGCTACACCTTC. It translates to CASSFGYSGLYGYTF.

The chain uses TRBV13 and TRBJ2-3; possible D gene TRBD1, 8 bases. V dropped 5 bases and J dropped 4 bases, with 13 bases sitting between them. The CDR3 loop spans 14 amino acids. Germline loops: CDR1 PRHDT, CDR2 FYEKMQ (reference sequence). In DNA form, the CDR3 reads TGTGCCAGCAGCCACAGGGGGGGAGCAGATACGCAGTATTTT. Translated, it gives CASSHRGGADTQYF. The whole variable domain, filled in from reference TRBV13 and TRBJ2-3, reads AAGVIQSPRHLIKEKRETATLKCYPIPRHDTVYWYQQGPGQDPQFLISFYEKMQSDKGSIPDRFSAQQFSDYHSELNMSSLELGDSALYFCASSHRGGADTQYFGPGTRLTVL.

The V gene is TRBV19, the J gene TRBJ1-5; D unresolved. Trimming took off 4 bases at V and 1 base at J, with 14 bases between the two ends. Per germline, CDR1 LNHDA and CDR2 SQIVND (reference sequence). The CDR3 contains 16 residues. CDR3 in DNA: TGTGCCAGTAGTAGTGTCAGCTTCAGGAGCAATCAGCCCCAGCATTTT. Translating it yields CASSSVSFRSNQPQHF.

The J gene is TRBJ2-7, the V gene TRBV20-1; D unresolved. This CDR3 contains 11 residues. CDR1 is DFQATT and CDR2 is SNEGSKA in the germline V gene (reference sequence). The ends were cut back, 6 bases at V and 6 bases at J, with 12 bases in the middle. The CDR3 bases are TGCAGTGCCAAAAGACACCTCGAGCAGTACTTC. Translating it yields CSAKRHLEQYF.

The chain couples TRBV7-9 to TRBJ2-7; 8 bases line up with TRBD2. V was pared by 2 bases and J by 0 bases, with 6 bases of the junction left unmatched. CDR1 is SEHNR, CDR2 FQNEAQ, per germline (reference sequence). The CDR3 is 16 residues long. CDR3 bases: TGTGCCAGCAGCTTATGGGTAGCGGGGCTCTCCTACGAGCAGTACTTC. Amino acid sequence: CASSLWVAGLSYEQYF.

The V gene is TRBV2, the J gene TRBJ1-5; D gene ambiguous. V shed 8 bases and J shed 4 bases, with 15 bases lying between them. The CDR3 spans 14 residues. In germline, CDR1 is SNHLY, CDR2 FYNNEI. The CDR3 region has the DNA TGTGCCAGCGGTTTAGAGAGCTTAAATCAGCCCCAGCATTTT. It codes for CASGLESLNQPQHF.

V is TRBV29-1 and J is TRBJ2-7; 7 nucleotides align to TRBD1. CDR1 is SQVTM and CDR2 is ANQGSEA in the germline V gene. V trimming: 3 bases; J trimming: 3 bases; junction bases outside the gene matches: 8. CDR3 length equals 14 residues. The CDR3 region is CSVEFGNRGYEQYF. The CDR3 nucleotides are TGCAGCGTTGAGTTCGGAAACAGGGGCTACGAGCAGTACTTC.

The gene calls are TRBV21-1 and TRBJ1-2; the table gives TRBD1 as D, unverified against the DNA. TRBV21-1 is an annotated pseudogene. This CDR3 contains 12 residues. CDR3 sequence (DNA): TGTGCCAGCAGCAAAACAAAGAATGGCTACACCTTC. Translation: CASSKTKNGYTF.

CDR3 sequence: CASSHNRDLRNEQFF. DNA of the CDR3: TGTGCCAGCAGCCACAACCGGGACTTACGCAATGAGCAGTTCTTC. The chain carries TRBV6-5 and TRBJ2-1; D is perhaps TRBD2 (6 bases). The germline gives CDR1 MNHEY, CDR2 SVGAGI. V was trimmed by 6 bases and J by 6 bases, leaving 18 bases between them. The CDR3 has 15 amino acids.

At least ten counts were recorded for this clone. J is TRBJ2-1 and V is TRBV7-9, with 7 bases fitting TRBD1. The junction had 13 bases not matched to a gene; V was cut back by 7 bases and J by 7 bases. This CDR3 comprises 15 residues. Germline V gene data show CDR1 as SEHNR and CDR2 as FQNEAQ (reference sequence). The CDR3 region is CASTSRGGMGNEQFF. The DNA for the CDR3 is TGTGCCAGCACATCTAGAGGGGGCATGGGAAATGAGCAGTTCTTC. The full variable domain, in which reference TRBV7-9 and TRBJ2-1 provide the parts outside the CDR3, is DTGVSQNPRHKITKRGQNVTFRCDPISEHNRLYWYRQTLGQGPEFLTYFQNEAQLEKSRLLSDRFSAERPKGSFSTLEIQRTEQGDSAMYLCASTSRGGMGNEQFFGPGTRLTVL.

This clone occurred a few times. This chain uses TRBV19 with TRBJ2-3; 8 nucleotides agree with TRBD2. V was pared by 2 bases and J by 5 bases, with 9 bases of the junction left unmatched. CDR3 length: 16 residues. Per germline, CDR1 LNHDA and CDR2 SQIVND (reference sequence). CDR3 region: CASSIIREGPGDTQYF. CDR3 coding DNA: TGTGCCAGTAGTATAATCCGGGAGGGCCCAGGAGATACGCAGTATTTT.

The V and J genes are TRBV28 and TRBJ2-7; D is unresolved. CDR1 and CDR2 from the germline V gene are MDHEN and SYDVKM. V dropped 3 bases and J dropped 7 bases, with 13 bases sitting between them. The CDR3 totals 13 residues. CDR3 DNA: TGTGCCAGCAGTTTGCGACAAAGTGGGGAGCAGTACTTC. Amino acid sequence: CASSLRQSGEQYF.

The J gene is TRBJ1-6, the V gene TRBV2, with D possibly being TRBD1 (5 bases). In germline, CDR1 is SNHLY, CDR2 FYNNEI. CDR3 length equals 15 residues. V was clipped by 2 bases and J by 8 bases, with 13 bases between them. CDR3 DNA sequence: TGTGCCAGCAGTGAACGTAGGGGAGGGGATTCACCCCTCCACTTT. It yields the protein CASSERRGGDSPLHF.

A word on this clone: The germline gene is not matched at one end of the junction; a read error may be the cause. For the CDR3, the DNA is TGTGCCAGCAGGGAAGGGACAGGGGGTAGCACTGAAGCTTTCTTT. Translating gives CASREGTGGSTEAFF. The V and J genes are TRBV6-1 and TRBJ1-1, with TRBD1 identical over 11 bases. This CDR3 is built from 15 residues. The germline V gene has CDR1 MNHNS and CDR2 SASEGT.

The chain is built from TRBV28 and TRBJ1-1; possibly TRBD1 for D (6 bases). V lost 10 bases and J 1 base, leaving 16 bases between the germline ends. Germline CDR1 is MDHEN and CDR2 is SYDVKM. The CDR3 is 14 residues long. The CDR3 reads CATVPGHRNTEAFF. The CDR3, as DNA: TGTGCCACCGTTCCGGGACACAGGAACACTGAAGCTTTCTTT.

V is TRBV5-1 and J is TRBJ2-3, with no clear D. Trimming left V 0 bases short and J 3 bases short, with 11 bases between. There are 15 residues in the CDR3. CDR1 SGHRS and CDR2 YFSETQ come from the germline V gene. CDR3 amino acids: CASSLVAGMTDTQYF. The CDR3 coding sequence is TGCGCCAGCAGCTTGGTGGCAGGTATGACAGATACGCAGTATTTT.

The rearrangement joins TRBV29-1 to TRBJ2-5, with D unclear. V lost 7 bases and J 5 bases, leaving 11 bases between the germline ends. The CDR3 contains 11 residues. Germline values: CDR1 SQVTM, CDR2 ANQGSEA. The CDR3 DNA reads TGCAGCGCCGACCTGGGCGAGACCCAGTACTTC. Protein sequence: CSADLGETQYF.

The V call is TRBV28, the J call TRBJ1-1; the match to TRBD1 covers 9 bases. V dropped 6 bases and J dropped 6; count of bases not matched to a gene: 8. Germline CDR1 MDHEN, CDR2 SYDVKM. The CDR3 has 14 residues. The CDR3 DNA reads TGTGCCAGCAGACTCGGACAGGGGCGGCCTGAAGCTTTCTTT. Its protein product is CASRLGQGRPEAFF.

This clone was detected only once. The rearrangement uses TRBV12-3 or TRBV12-4 and TRBJ2-1, with 8 bases lining up with TRBD2. The CDR3 loop spans 13 amino acids. Germline trimming cut 6 bases from V and 9 bases from J; bases unmatched to any gene: 7. CDR3 DNA sequence: TGTGCCAGCAGGCGAGCGGGACTAGTTGAGCAGTTCTTC. It translates to CASRRAGLVEQFF.

As DNA, the CDR3 is TGTGCCAGCGGACAGGGGTGGGAGCCCCAGCATTTT. It codes for CASGQGWEPQHF. This sequence joins TRBV28 and TRBJ1-5; 9 nucleotides match TRBD1. Germline V gene data show CDR1 as MDHEN and CDR2 as SYDVKM. The CDR3 sequence is 12 residues long. V lost 8 bases to trimming and J lost 8 bases; unmatched junction nucleotides: 4.

The chain links TRBV7-9 to TRBJ1-5; D gene uncertain. V dropped 5 bases and J dropped 6 bases, with 8 bases sitting between them. There are 12 residues in the CDR3. Looked up from germline, CDR1 is SEHNR and CDR2 is FQNEAQ (reference sequence). In DNA, the CDR3 is TGTGCCAGCAGCCTCCTCGGTCAGCCCCAGCATTTT. Translated, it gives CASSLLGQPQHF. The variable domain in full, completed from reference TRBV7-9 and TRBJ1-5, reads DTGVSQNPRHKITKRGQNVTFRCDPISEHNRLYWYRQTLGQGPEFLTYFQNEAQLEKSRLLSDRFSAERPKGSFSTLEIQRTEQGDSAMYLCASSLLGQPQHFGDGTRLSIL.

This clone was seen a single time. V is TRBV28 and J is TRBJ2-5; a possible D gene is TRBD2 (5 bases). The CDR3 sequence is 14 residues long. The germline CDR1 and CDR2 sequences are MDHEN and SYDVKM. Trimming cost V 2 bases and J 2 bases, with 9 bases left between them. The CDR3 sequence is CASSLGGSQETQYF. For the CDR3, the DNA is TGTGCCAGCAGTTTAGGCGGGTCGCAAGAGACCCAGTACTTC.

The chain joins TRBV6-1 to TRBJ2-7, with D tentatively TRBD1 (5 bases). The V end was cut by 3 bases, the J end by 2 bases, with 8 bases between. CDR1 MNHNS and CDR2 SASEGT come from the germline V gene. The CDR3 runs to 13 residues. The CDR3 reads CASSEGPTYEQYF. CDR3 nucleotides: TGTGCCAGCAGTGAGGGGCCGACCTACGAGCAGTACTTC.

The chain carries TRBV5-1 and TRBJ2-6, with TRBD1 matching over 9 bases. This CDR3 contains 18 residues. With 3 bases clipped from V and 2 bases from J, the junction kept 9 bases outside the gene matches. Germline values: CDR1 SGHRS, CDR2 YFSETQ. The CDR3 reads CASSSLQGARTGANVLTF. The CDR3 DNA sequence: TGCGCCAGCAGCTCTCTACAGGGGGCTAGAACTGGGGCCAACGTCCTGACTTTC.

The J gene is TRBJ1-6, the V gene TRBV28; D might be TRBD1 (5 bases). The V end lost 4 bases, the J end lost 10 bases, and 11 bases lay between the germline ends. Germline V gives CDR1 MDHEN, CDR2 SYDVKM. The CDR3 totals 13 residues. This CDR3 reads CASSSPAGSPLHF. The DNA of the CDR3 is TGTGCCAGCAGTTCACCCGCAGGGTCACCCCTCCACTTT.

This clone appeared a few times. V usage is TRBV29-1 and J usage is TRBJ1-1, with D possibly being TRBD1 (5 bases). The CDR3 loop spans 15 amino acids. V lost 6 bases to trimming and J lost 2 bases, with 19 bases between them. CDR1 and CDR2 from the germline V gene are SQVTM and ANQGSEA. The CDR3 DNA sequence: TGCAGCGTCCCCAATGTAGGGGACTCTAACACTGAAGCTTTCTTT. Amino acid sequence: CSVPNVGDSNTEAFF.

This chain's CDR3 is CASSLAPTANPDTQYF. The CDR3, as DNA: TGTGCCAGCAGCTTAGCCCCGACAGCTAACCCAGATACGCAGTATTTT. The chain is built from TRBV5-6 and TRBJ2-3; the D gene is possibly TRBD1 (5 bases). Deletions cut 2 bases from V and 4 bases from J, with 17 bases between. The CDR3 is 16 amino acids. Germline CDR1 is SGHDT and CDR2 is YYEEEE. The full variable domain, with the rest looked up from reference TRBV5-6 and TRBJ2-3, is DAGVTQSPTHLIKTRGQQVTLRCSPKSGHDTVSWYQQALGQGPQFIFQYYEEEERQRGNFPDRFSGHQFPNYSSELNVNALLLGDSALYLCASSLAPTANPDTQYFGPGTRLTVL.

This chain uses TRBV6-5 with TRBJ2-5; the D gene is possibly TRBD1 (6 bases). The V end lost 6 bases, the J end lost 5 bases, and 10 bases lay between the germline ends. The germline CDR1 and CDR2 sequences are MNHEY and SVGAGI. There are 12 residues in the CDR3. This CDR3 reads CASRTRGETQYF. The CDR3 bases are TGTGCCAGCAGAACTAGGGGGGAGACCCAGTACTTC.

The rearrangement uses TRBV7-8 and TRBJ1-1; TRBD1 is a possible D gene (6 bases). The CDR3 runs 15 residues. Trimming stripped 1 base from V and 1 base from J, with 10 bases between. Germline-derived CDR1 and CDR2 are SGHVS and FQNEAQ. Here the CDR3 DNA reads TGTGCCAGCAGCTTAGATGGCAGGGGGAACACTGAAGCTTTCTTT. This encodes CASSLDGRGNTEAFF.

This clone was picked up one time. The V call is TRBV7-6, the J call TRBJ1-5; D ambiguous. Deletions cut 5 bases from V and 6 bases from J, with 8 bases between. The germline gives CDR1 SGHVS, CDR2 FNYEAQ. The CDR3 is made up of 12 amino acids. In nucleotides, the CDR3 is TGTGCCAGCAGCCCCGGCGGTCAGCCCCAGCATTTT. This codes for CASSPGGQPQHF.

This clone appeared once. The J gene is TRBJ2-1, the V gene TRBV28; 7 nucleotides match TRBD1. V gave up 6 bases and J gave up 0 bases; unmatched junction bases: 8. CDR1 and CDR2 from the germline V gene are MDHEN and SYDVKM. The CDR3 has 16 amino acids. The CDR3 DNA follows: TGTGCCAGCAGCCTACCGGGACAGAGCTCCTACAATGAGCAGTTCTTC. Protein: CASSLPGQSSYNEQFF.

The V gene is TRBV10-3, the J gene TRBJ2-1; no reliable D call. The V and J ends lost 0 bases and 7 bases respectively, with 13 bases between them. CDR1 and CDR2 from the germline V gene are ENHRY and SYGVKD. This CDR3 region has 15 residues. CDR3 residues: CAISESMNPGNEQFF. CDR3 coding DNA: TGTGCCATCAGTGAGTCGATGAACCCCGGTAATGAGCAGTTCTTC.